The 17 T cell receptor beta chains reported below all come from one sample, sequenced in a study of Ad26.COV2.S vaccination and SARS-CoV-2 variants. Treatment given: approximately 18 received Ad26.COV2.S at low or high dose, single or two shots; 5 received placebo; per-sample allocation not given. At day 63 after the first vaccine or placebo injection, samples were drawn. TCRdb's table, derived via immunoSEQ multiplex PCR, lists solely in-frame clones and lacks some. Altogether nearly 400,000 clones are present, 75% to 90% being singletons, with the ten largest covering over 1.5%. The input for sequencing was peripheral blood, taken in a trial of Ad26.COV2.S vaccine versus placebo. Receptors were obtained from a person aged 18-60 years who received the Ad26.COV2.S COVID-19 vaccine or a placebo.

V and J are TRBV6-5 and TRBJ2-7; D might be TRBD1 or TRBD2, each matching 5 bases. Between the trimmed V and J ends, which lost 6 bases and 0 bases, there was a span of 12 bases. CDR1 and CDR2 (germline): MNHEY, SVGAGI. There are 14 residues in the CDR3. CDR3 sequence reads: CASRSRDGSYEQYF. The CDR3 DNA reads TGTGCCAGCAGGTCCCGGGACGGCTCCTACGAGCAGTACTTC.

This chain connects TRBV6-5 to TRBJ2-5, with 7 nucleotides matching TRBD2. The CDR3 length is 14 residues. Germline CDR1 and CDR2: MNHEY and SVGAGI. The V segment lost 2 bases and the J segment 5 bases; nucleotides outside the gene matches: 5. The DNA for the CDR3 is TGTGCCAGCAGTTACGCCCAGGGAGGGGAGACCCAGTACTTC. It yields the protein CASSYAQGGETQYF.

The chain couples TRBV5-4 to TRBJ1-2; TRBD1 aligns across 8 bases. The CDR3 consists of 14 residues. The trim removed 4 bases at V and 5 bases at J, leaving 7 bases unmatched. CDR1 SGHNT and CDR2 YYREEE come from the germline V gene (reference sequence). The CDR3 reads CASSPTGEGYGYTF. For the CDR3, the DNA is TGTGCCAGCAGCCCGACAGGGGAGGGGTATGGCTACACCTTC.

The chain employs TRBV28 and TRBJ2-1; D unresolved. This CDR3 region has 13 residues. Germline CDR1 is MDHEN and CDR2 is SYDVKM. Trimming shortened V by 1 base and J by 8 bases, and 9 bases separated the two germline ends. CDR3 sequence: CASSLSFFDEQFF. In DNA form, the CDR3 reads TGTGCCAGCAGTTTATCGTTCTTCGATGAGCAGTTCTTC. Drawing the rest from reference TRBV28 and TRBJ2-1, the complete variable domain is DVKVTQSSRYLVKRTGEKVFLECVQDMDHENMFWYRQDPGLGLRLIYFSYDVKMKEKGDIPEGYSVSREKKERFSLILESASTNQTSMYLCASSLSFFDEQFFGPGTRLTVL.

V usage is TRBV11-3 and J usage is TRBJ2-7, with 11 bases aligning to TRBD1. Trimming cost V 5 bases and J 1 base; bases outside gene matches: 7. Germline V gives CDR1 SGHNT, CDR2 YENEEA. The CDR3 loop spans 16 amino acids. The chain's CDR3 is CASSGMGTGGSYEQYF. CDR3 coding DNA: TGTGCCAGCAGCGGCATGGGGACAGGGGGGTCCTACGAGCAGTACTTC.

This clone showed up many times. This rearrangement joins TRBV11-3 to TRBJ1-1, with D uncertain. The CDR3 runs to 13 residues. Trimming stripped 1 base from V and 0 bases from J, with 3 bases between. The germline CDR1 and CDR2 sequences are SGHNT and YENEEA. CDR3 residues: CASSLGMNTEAFF. The CDR3 DNA sequence: TGTGCCAGCAGCTTAGGGATGAACACTGAAGCTTTCTTT. The full variable domain, with the rest looked up from reference TRBV11-3 and TRBJ1-1, is EAGVVQSPRYKIIEKKQPVAFWCNPISGHNTLYWYLQNLGQGPELLIRYENEEAVDDSQLPKDRFSAERLKGVDSTLKIQPAELGDSAVYLCASSLGMNTEAFFGQGTRLTVV.

The CDR3 region has the DNA TGTGCCAGCAGCATAGGGACAGGGTACGAGCAGTACTTC. Its translation is CASSIGTGYEQYF. V is TRBV9 and J is TRBJ2-7; TRBD1 matches at 9 bases. CDR1 is SGDLS, CDR2 YYNGEE, per germline. Losses at the gene ends were 4 bases for V and 4 bases for J; bases not matched to a gene: 3. The CDR3 is made up of 13 amino acids.

This chain connects TRBV5-1 to TRBJ2-7; D is possibly TRBD2 (6 bases). CDR1 SGHRS and CDR2 YFSETQ come from the germline V gene. The CDR3 is made up of 17 amino acids. V was clipped by 0 bases and J by 7 bases, with 23 bases between them. The DNA of the CDR3 is TGCGCCAGCAGCTTGGAAAGTAGCGGCCCCCAGTCCGGGGAGCAGTACTTC. Translated, it gives CASSLESSGPQSGEQYF.

This chain uses TRBV29-1 with TRBJ2-3; D remains unclear. CDR3 length: 14 amino acids. Trimming left V 4 bases short and J 2 bases short, with 13 bases between. Per the germline V gene, CDR1 is SQVTM and CDR2 is ANQGSEA. CDR3: CSVAVDRNTDTQYF. The CDR3 coding sequence is TGCAGCGTTGCTGTGGACCGAAACACAGATACGCAGTATTTT.

V gene TRBV14 combines with J gene TRBJ2-3; TRBD2 matches at 11 bases. There are 16 residues in the CDR3. The junction had 4 bases not matched to a gene; V was cut back by 4 bases and J by 1 base. Per the germline V gene, CDR1 is SGHDN and CDR2 is FVKESK. The DNA for the CDR3 is TGTGCCAGCAGCCTTATAGCGGGAGGGCGCACAGATACGCAGTATTTT. Residues: CASSLIAGGRTDTQYF.

The genes are TRBV6-5 and TRBJ2-1, with 13 bases that match TRBD2. The germline V gene has CDR1 MNHEY and CDR2 SVGAGI. The CDR3 loop spans 15 amino acids. V dropped 4 bases and J dropped 10; count of bases not matched to a gene: 7. The CDR3 loop is CASSWTSGSKQEQFF. In DNA form, the CDR3 reads TGTGCCAGCAGTTGGACTAGCGGGAGCAAGCAGGAGCAGTTCTTC.

The chain recombines TRBV5-1 with TRBJ1-1; D gene unclear. Germline values: CDR1 SGHRS, CDR2 YFSETQ. The CDR3 is made up of 13 amino acids. The V gene lost 4 bases and the J gene lost 0 bases, with 7 bases spanning the gap. CDR3 nucleotide sequence: TGCGCCAGCAGCCCAGACATGAACACTGAAGCTTTCTTT. This translates into CASSPDMNTEAFF. The full variable domain, rest sourced from reference TRBV5-1 and TRBJ1-1, is KAGVTQTPRYLIKTRGQQVTLSCSPISGHRSVSWYQQTPGQGLQFLFEYFSETQRNKGNFPGRFSGRQFSNSRSEMNVSTLELGDSALYLCASSPDMNTEAFFGQGTRLTVV.

The CDR3 protein is CASSLALGLADHEQYF. CDR3 coding DNA: TGTGCCAGCAGCTTAGCCCTGGGACTAGCGGATCACGAGCAGTACTTC. The chain couples TRBV7-2 to TRBJ2-7; 11 bases match TRBD2. The germline V gene encodes CDR1 SGHTA and CDR2 FQGNSA. This CDR3 has 16 amino acids. V shed 0 bases and J 5 bases; nucleotides not matched to a gene: 6.

The V gene is TRBV28, the J gene TRBJ1-2; D unresolved. CDR3 length: 12 residues. Germline V CDR1 and CDR2: MDHEN, SYDVKM. The V gene lost 6 bases and the J gene lost 2 bases, with 7 bases spanning the gap. The CDR3 bases are TGTGCCAGCAGGGAGGGCAACTATGGCTACACCTTC. This translates into CASREGNYGYTF.

The chain has TRBV28 and TRBJ1-2; 11 bases match TRBD1. The V gene end was trimmed by 5 bases and the J gene end by 5 bases; junction bases not matched to a gene: 7. The germline V gene encodes CDR1 MDHEN and CDR2 SYDVKM. This CDR3 has 15 residues. CDR3 nucleotides: TGTGCCAGCAGTCCCCCGGGACAGGGGGTTTATGGCTACACCTTC. Translating it yields CASSPPGQGVYGYTF.

This chain uses TRBV12-3 or TRBV12-4 with TRBJ2-2; no reliable D call. CDR3 length equals 13 residues. Trimming took 5 bases from V and 4 from J, leaving 8 bases between them. CDR3 nucleotides: TGTGCCAGCAGTCCCCCGCCCACCGGGGAGCTGTTTTTT. Protein: CASSPPPTGELFF.

This chain links TRBV10-2 with TRBJ2-4; 8 bases fit TRBD2. Trimming took 7 bases from V and 1 from J; bases not matched to a gene: 12. The CDR3 runs to 17 residues. Germline-derived CDR1 and CDR2 are WSHSY and SAAADI. The CDR3 bases are TGCGCCAGCAATCGTGATAAACGGGAGGGGGCCAAAAACATTCAGTACTTC. Amino acid sequence: CASNRDKREGAKNIQYF.